These 23 T cell receptor beta chains originate from one sample sequenced in a study of T-cell reconstitution after alpha-beta-depleted transplantation in children. Library preparation (for TCRbeta) was performed with unique molecular identifiers. From the PCR reads, TCRdb called clonotypes with MiXCR, one entry per CDR3 protein. The sample lists about 260,000 distinct CDR3 sequences; 11% were seen once. The material sequenced was peripheral blood, taken 180 days after TCRalphabeta/CD19-depleted stem cell transplant. The receptors stem from a male patient under 10 years old who had a stem cell transplant for chronic granulomatous disease, so the T cells may come from the graft donor.

This clonotype occurred a few times. The chain recombines TRBV10-3 with TRBJ2-1; D unclear. Germline CDR1 reads ENHRY; CDR2 reads SYGVKD. Trimming shortened V by 0 bases and J by 1 base, and 4 bases separated the two germline ends. CDR3 size: 14 residues. CDR3 in DNA: TGTGCCATCAGTGAGTCTGTATCCTACAATGAGCAGTTCTTC. It is translated as CAISESVSYNEQFF.

This clonotype was observed many times. The V and J genes are TRBV11-1 and TRBJ1-6; D not certain. The CDR3 has 14 residues. V was shortened by 5 bases and J by 7 bases, with 12 bases between the two germline ends. Germline V CDR1 and CDR2: SGHAT, FQDESV (reference sequence). The CDR3 here is CASSRGRTNSPLHF. In nucleotides, the CDR3 is TGTGCCAGCAGCCGTGGGCGGACCAATTCACCCCTCCACTTT.

The table lists this clonotype with many counts. This chain joins TRBV4-1 and TRBJ2-7, with D unresolved. Germline V gene sequence: CDR1 MGHRA, CDR2 YSYEKL. The CDR3 is 14 amino acids. Deletions cut 0 bases from V and 4 bases from J, with 10 bases between. The DNA of the CDR3 is TGCGCCAGCAGCCAAGATCCAGGTCCGTACGAGCAGTACTTC. The encoded protein is CASSQDPGPYEQYF.

This clonotype has ten or more counts. CDR3 residues: CATSDPRGGSNGYTF. CDR3 DNA: TGTGCCACCAGTGATCCCCGCGGCGGATCGAATGGCTACACCTTC. The chain combines TRBV24-1 with TRBJ1-2; D gene ambiguous. The CDR3 spans 15 residues. Germline lookup yields CDR1 KGHDR and CDR2 SFDVKD. V lost 3 bases and J 6 bases, leaving 16 bases between the germline ends.

There are many counts of this clonotype. The chain carries TRBV7-9 and TRBJ2-5, with a tentative D call TRBD2 (5 bases). The V end lost 5 bases, the J end lost 3 bases, and 7 bases lay between the germline ends. This CDR3 has 12 residues. Germline V CDR1 and CDR2: SEHNR, FQNEAQ (reference sequence). The CDR3 bases are TGTGCCAGCAGCCGAGCGGAAGAGACCCAGTACTTC. Translating gives CASSRAEETQYF.

Ten or more counts support this clonotype. This rearrangement joins TRBV12-3 or TRBV12-4 to TRBJ2-1, with 7 bases lining up with TRBD2. Losses at the gene ends were 0 bases for V and 9 bases for J; bases not matched to a gene: 5. The CDR3 is 14 residues long. The CDR3 bases are TGTGCCAGCAGTTTAGCGGGAGGGCCCAGTGAGCAGTTCTTC. Protein: CASSLAGGPSEQFF.

In this sample, this clonotype turned up many times. The V gene is TRBV7-8, the J gene TRBJ2-7, with TRBD2 as a possible D gene (5 bases). V lost 0 bases and J 4 bases, leaving 22 bases between the germline ends. The CDR3 sequence is 18 residues long. CDR1 and CDR2 from the germline V gene are SGHVS and FQNEAQ. The CDR3 sequence: CASSLAFLSTTPQYEQYF. CDR3 nucleotide sequence: TGTGCCAGCAGCTTAGCGTTTCTTTCGACTACCCCGCAGTACGAGCAGTACTTC.

Note on this clonotype: The junction departs from the called germline gene at one end, perhaps through a read error. V gene TRBV20-1 combines with J gene TRBJ2-1; the match to TRBD2 covers 10 bases. This CDR3 spans 17 amino acids. Germline V CDR1 and CDR2: DFQATT, SNEGSKA (reference sequence). CDR3 DNA: TGCTGTGCTAGAGTTAGCGGGAGGCCAGCATCATACAATGAGCAGTTCTTC. Translation: CCARVSGRPASYNEQFF.

This clonotype has a count of ten or more. J is TRBJ1-2 and V is TRBV20-1; 9 bases line up with TRBD1. The trim removed 6 bases at V and 4 bases at J, leaving 6 bases unmatched. Germline V gene sequence: CDR1 DFQATT, CDR2 SNEGSKA (reference sequence). The CDR3 is 13 residues long. As DNA, the CDR3 is TGCAGTGCCCCGACAGGGGGGTCCTATGGCTACACCTTC. Its protein product is CSAPTGGSYGYTF.

As to this clonotype: Mismatch with germline at one junction end may stem from a read error. The chain recombines TRBV20-1 with TRBJ2-1, with 13 bases that match TRBD2. This CDR3 contains 17 residues. Germline V CDR1 and CDR2: DFQATT, SNEGSKA (reference sequence). CDR3 nucleotide sequence: TGCTGTGCTGAGGGGGGACTAGCGGGGCTGGGGTACAATGAGCAGTTCTTC. Translation: CCAEGGLAGLGYNEQFF.

This clonotype has a count of ten or more. V is TRBV11-2 and J is TRBJ2-1; 13 bases align to TRBD2. Trimming cost V 3 bases and J 8 bases; bases outside gene matches: 4. CDR3 length equals 15 residues. The V gene's germline CDR1 is SGHAT and CDR2 FQNNGV. The CDR3 DNA sequence: TGTGCCAGCAGCTTCTTACTAGCGGGAGGGGATGAGCAGTTCTTC. Amino acid sequence: CASSFLLAGGDEQFF.

This clonotype was recorded many times. V usage is TRBV12-3 or TRBV12-4 and J usage is TRBJ2-7; the D gene is possibly TRBD1 (6 bases). Between the trimmed V and J ends, which lost 5 bases and 5 bases, there was a span of 10 bases. The CDR3 totals 12 residues. The CDR3 DNA reads as TGTGCCAGCAGTCCAGGGGTGGACGAGCAGTACTTC. The encoded protein is CASSPGVDEQYF.

This clonotype was observed many times. CDR3 nucleotide sequence: TGTGCCAGCAGCCAAGACAGGGGTAACACCGGGGAGCTGTTTTTT. Protein product: CASSQDRGNTGELFF. The chain carries TRBV3-1 and TRBJ2-2, with D maybe TRBD1 (6 bases). The germline CDR1 and CDR2 sequences are LGHDT and YNNKEL (reference sequence). V lost 0 bases and J lost 2, with 7 bases in between. The CDR3 has 15 residues.

This clonotype was counted at least ten times. This sequence joins TRBV20-1 and TRBJ2-3; 11 nucleotides match TRBD2. J was trimmed by 5 bases and V by 5 bases; bases with no gene match: 6. The CDR3 has 14 amino acids. Looked up from germline, CDR1 is DFQATT and CDR2 is SNEGSKA (reference sequence). CDR3 sequence: CSAPLAGGGDTQYF. In DNA, the CDR3 is TGCAGTGCTCCCCTAGCGGGAGGAGGAGATACGCAGTATTTT.

This clonotype has a count of ten or more. The CDR3 region is CASSLARPGSTKNIQYF. CDR3 in DNA: TGTGCCAGCAGCTTAGCGCGTCCGGGATCCACCAAAAACATTCAGTACTTC. The rearrangement uses TRBV7-2 and TRBJ2-4; possibly TRBD2 for D (5 bases). V was clipped by 0 bases and J by 2 bases, with 14 bases between them. The germline V gene has CDR1 SGHTA and CDR2 FQGNSA. This CDR3 has 17 residues.

This clonotype was detected many times. This sequence joins TRBV11-2 and TRBJ2-4; 10 bases line up with TRBD2. After removal of 1 base from V and 0 bases from J, the junction contained 3 bases not matched to a gene. This CDR3 spans 17 amino acids. CDR1 SGHAT and CDR2 FQNNGV come from the germline V gene. The CDR3 sequence: CASSLVGLARAKNIQYF. CDR3 DNA sequence: TGTGCCAGCAGCTTAGTGGGACTAGCGAGAGCCAAAAACATTCAGTACTTC.

In its sample, this clonotype was seen many times. V is TRBV7-2 and J is TRBJ2-7; the D is unclear. Germline V gene lookup returns CDR1 SGHTA and CDR2 FQGNSA. The V gene lost 6 bases and the J gene lost 0 bases, with 9 bases spanning the gap. This CDR3 has 13 residues. The CDR3 nucleotides are TGTGCCAGCAGTTTCGAGCGCTCCTACGAGCAGTACTTC. Protein: CASSFERSYEQYF.

This clonotype was detected ten times or more. One end of the junction fails to match germline, which may point to a read error. The rearrangement joins TRBV20-1 to TRBJ2-1, with D possibly being TRBD1 (6 bases). Germline CDR1 DFQATT, CDR2 SNEGSKA (reference sequence). The CDR3 extends over 14 amino acids. The CDR3, as DNA: TGCAATGCTAGAGATGAGTTAACAGGGAATGAGCAGTTCTTC. This encodes CNARDELTGNEQFF.

This clonotype was seen at least ten times. The V gene is TRBV20-1, the J gene TRBJ2-5; 9 positions match TRBD1. J was trimmed by 5 bases and V by 5 bases; bases with no gene match: 12. This CDR3 region has 15 residues. Germline-derived CDR1 and CDR2 are DFQATT and SNEGSKA (reference sequence). CDR3 coding DNA: TGCAGTGCTCCAGACGGACAGGGGAGAGGCGAGACCCAGTACTTC. Amino acid sequence: CSAPDGQGRGETQYF.

This clonotype was seen ten or more times. The chain combines TRBV27 with TRBJ2-2; D ambiguous. From germline, CDR1 is MNHEY and CDR2 SMNVEV (reference sequence). The CDR3 totals 15 residues. V lost 7 bases and J 4 bases, leaving 16 bases between the germline ends. The CDR3 DNA sequence: TGTGCCAGCAATGCCCTCCGTGTGGGCACCGGGGAGCTGTTTTTT. Translation gives CASNALRVGTGELFF.

A single count supports this clonotype. The chain is built from TRBV4-2 and TRBJ2-7, with TRBD1 as a possible D gene (5 bases). CDR3 length: 13 residues. V was shortened by 4 bases and J by 2 bases, with 9 bases between the two germline ends. Per the germline V gene, CDR1 is LGHNA and CDR2 is YNFKEQ. The CDR3 coding sequence is TGTGCCAGCAGCCCAGGGATAACCTACGAGCAGTACTTC. Its protein product is CASSPGITYEQYF.

V and J are TRBV2 and TRBJ1-1; D not resolved. The germline gives CDR1 SNHLY, CDR2 FYNNEI. V was pared by 5 bases and J by 0 bases, with 7 bases between. The CDR3 contains 13 residues. This CDR3 is CASSRALNTEAFF. CDR3 DNA sequence: TGTGCCAGCAGTCGGGCCTTGAACACTGAAGCTTTCTTT.

A note on this clonotype: This may arise from a read error, as a much more abundant clone is one base away. For the CDR3, the DNA is TGTGCCAGCAGCTTTCATACCGGGACATTGGAAGCACCCCTCCACTTT. Protein product: CASSFHTGTLEAPLHF. The chain links TRBV3-1 to TRBJ1-6, with a weak D call TRBD1 (6 bases). Germline V CDR1 and CDR2: LGHDT, YNNKEL (reference sequence). Trimming shortened V by 5 bases and J by 11 bases, and 22 bases separated the two germline ends. The CDR3 is made up of 16 amino acids.